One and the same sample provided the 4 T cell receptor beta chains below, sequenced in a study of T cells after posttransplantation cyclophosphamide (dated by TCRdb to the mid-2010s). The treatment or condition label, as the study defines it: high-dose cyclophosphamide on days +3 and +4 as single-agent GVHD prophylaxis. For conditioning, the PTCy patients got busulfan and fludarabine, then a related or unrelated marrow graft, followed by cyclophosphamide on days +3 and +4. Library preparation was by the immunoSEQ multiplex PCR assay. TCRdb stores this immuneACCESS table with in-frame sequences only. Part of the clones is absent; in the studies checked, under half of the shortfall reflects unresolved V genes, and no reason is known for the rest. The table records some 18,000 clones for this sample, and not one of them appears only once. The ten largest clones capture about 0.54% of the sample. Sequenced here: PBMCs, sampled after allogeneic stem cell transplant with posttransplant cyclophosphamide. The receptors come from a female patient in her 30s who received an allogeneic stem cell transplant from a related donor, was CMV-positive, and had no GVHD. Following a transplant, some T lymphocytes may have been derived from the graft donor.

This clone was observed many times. The CDR3 region has the DNA TGTGCCAGCAGCCTACAGGGGGCCTATGGCTACACCTTC. This gives the protein CASSLQGAYGYTF. The V call is TRBV2, the J call TRBJ1-2, with 9 bases matching TRBD1. The CDR3 runs 13 residues. CDR1 SNHLY and CDR2 FYNNEI come from the germline V gene. The V and J ends lost 6 bases and 4 bases, in that order; junction bases with no gene match: 3.

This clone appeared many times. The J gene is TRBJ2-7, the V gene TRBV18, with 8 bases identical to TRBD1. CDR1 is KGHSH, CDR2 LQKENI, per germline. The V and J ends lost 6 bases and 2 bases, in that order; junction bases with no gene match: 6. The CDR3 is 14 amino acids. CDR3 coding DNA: TGTGCCAGCTCGCAGGGACAGGACGCCTACGAGCAGTACTTC. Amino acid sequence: CASSQGQDAYEQYF.

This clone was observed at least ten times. The CDR3 here is CASSMTGVDEQYF. As DNA, the CDR3 is TGTGCCAGCAGTATGACAGGGGTCGACGAGCAGTACTTC. The rearrangement uses TRBV6-5 and TRBJ2-7; TRBD1 matches at 8 bases. Losses at the gene ends were 5 bases for V and 5 bases for J; bases not matched to a gene: 5. The CDR3 covers 13 residues. Germline CDR1 and CDR2: MNHEY and SVGAGI.

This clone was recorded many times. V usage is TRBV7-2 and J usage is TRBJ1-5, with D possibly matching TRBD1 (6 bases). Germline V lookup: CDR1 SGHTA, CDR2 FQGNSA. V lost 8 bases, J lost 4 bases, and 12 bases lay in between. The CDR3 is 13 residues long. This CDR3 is CASAQGRNQPQHF. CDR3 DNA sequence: TGTGCCAGCGCTCAGGGGCGGAATCAGCCCCAGCATTTT.